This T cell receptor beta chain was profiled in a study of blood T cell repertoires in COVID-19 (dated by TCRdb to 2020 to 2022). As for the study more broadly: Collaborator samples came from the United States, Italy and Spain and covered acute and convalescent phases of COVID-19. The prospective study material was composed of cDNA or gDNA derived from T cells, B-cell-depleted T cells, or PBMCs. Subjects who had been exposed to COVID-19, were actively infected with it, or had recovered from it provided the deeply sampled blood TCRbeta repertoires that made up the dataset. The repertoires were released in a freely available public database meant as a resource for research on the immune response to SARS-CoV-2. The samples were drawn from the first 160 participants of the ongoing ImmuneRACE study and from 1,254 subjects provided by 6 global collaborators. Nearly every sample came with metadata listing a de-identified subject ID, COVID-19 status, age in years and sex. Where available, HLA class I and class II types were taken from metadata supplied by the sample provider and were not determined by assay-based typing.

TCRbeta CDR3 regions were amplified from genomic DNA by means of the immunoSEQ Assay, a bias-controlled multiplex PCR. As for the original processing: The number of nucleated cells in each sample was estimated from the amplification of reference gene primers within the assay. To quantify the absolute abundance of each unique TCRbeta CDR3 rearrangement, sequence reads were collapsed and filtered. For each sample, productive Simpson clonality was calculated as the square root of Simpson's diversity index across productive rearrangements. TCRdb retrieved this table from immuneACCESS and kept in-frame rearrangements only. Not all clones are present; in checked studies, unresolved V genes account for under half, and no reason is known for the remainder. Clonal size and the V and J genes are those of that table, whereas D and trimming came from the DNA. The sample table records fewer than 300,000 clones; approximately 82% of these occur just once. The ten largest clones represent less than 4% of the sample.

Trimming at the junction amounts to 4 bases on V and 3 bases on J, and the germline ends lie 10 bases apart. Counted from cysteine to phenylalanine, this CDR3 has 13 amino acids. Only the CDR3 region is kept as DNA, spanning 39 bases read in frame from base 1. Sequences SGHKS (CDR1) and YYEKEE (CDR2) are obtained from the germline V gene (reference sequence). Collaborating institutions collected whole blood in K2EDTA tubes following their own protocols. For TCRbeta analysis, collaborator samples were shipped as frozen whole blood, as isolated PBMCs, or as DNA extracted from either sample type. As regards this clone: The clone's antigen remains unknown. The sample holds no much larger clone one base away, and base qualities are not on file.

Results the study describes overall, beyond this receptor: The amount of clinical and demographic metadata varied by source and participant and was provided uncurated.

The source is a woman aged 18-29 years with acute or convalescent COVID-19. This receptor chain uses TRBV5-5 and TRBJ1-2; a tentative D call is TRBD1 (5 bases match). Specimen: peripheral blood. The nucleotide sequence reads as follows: TGTGCCAGCAGCCCCGGGGGGGACTATGGCTACACCTTC. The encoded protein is CASSPGGDYGYTF.